This record looks at one T cell receptor (beta chain) sequence and its context. Its matching antigen is unknown. These data come from a study of cytomegalovirus exposure and HLA in healthy donors. Findings of the study overall: Among CMV-associated TCR beta chains, most appeared HLA-restricted in a later analysis. Common viral pathogens (according to a later analysis) appeared linked to several of the most significant clusters.

Germline lookup yields CDR1 SGHRS and CDR2 YFSETQ. The J segment lost 3 bases and the V segment lost 6 bases, leaving 11 bases of the junction unmatched. CDR3 length: 15 amino acids. Vbeta (60) and Jbeta (13) primers were used in the PCR. The method was immunoSEQ multiplex PCR; TCRdb's version includes in-frame clones alone and lacks a portion of them. Found here are 40,000 to 60,000 clones; the top ten clones hold about 24%. The sequencing sample was made of PBMCs. The sequence was obtained from a man aged 40-55 years in good health and CMV-seropositive. This chain connects TRBV5-1 to TRBJ2-5; 7 bases line up with TRBD2. The DNA for the CDR3 is TGCGCCAGCACCCGGGAGGCAGCGCGGGAAGAGACCCAGTACTTC. Translation: CASTREAAREETQYF.